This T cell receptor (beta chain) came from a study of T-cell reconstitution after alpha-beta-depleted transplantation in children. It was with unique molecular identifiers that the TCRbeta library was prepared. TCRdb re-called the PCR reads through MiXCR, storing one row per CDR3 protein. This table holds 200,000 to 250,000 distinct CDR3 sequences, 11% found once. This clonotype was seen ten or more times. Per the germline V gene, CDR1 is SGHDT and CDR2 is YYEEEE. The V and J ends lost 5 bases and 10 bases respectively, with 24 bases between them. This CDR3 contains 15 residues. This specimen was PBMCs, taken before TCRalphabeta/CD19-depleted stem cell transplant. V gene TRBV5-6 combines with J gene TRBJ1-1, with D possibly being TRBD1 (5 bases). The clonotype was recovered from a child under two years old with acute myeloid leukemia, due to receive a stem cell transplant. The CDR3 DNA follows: TGTGCCAGCAGTTCGTTAGTAGTCCTCGGGGACCGAGCTTTCTTT. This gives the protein CASSSLVVLGDRAFF.